One sample yielded the 6 T cell receptor beta chains listed below, sequenced in a study of PD-L1 blockade in urothelial cancer. The method was immunoSEQ multiplex PCR; TCRdb's version includes in-frame clones alone and lacks a portion of them. The sample lists around 120,000 clones; 85% to 90% were seen once. Time point here: peripheral blood 6 weeks after treatment start. The specimen was PBMCs, collected around atezolizumab (anti-PD-L1) treatment. The receptor set was obtained from a man aged 60 to 69 with urothelial cancer.

The chain uses TRBV5-6 and TRBJ2-7; D not certain. Germline loops: CDR1 SGHDT, CDR2 YYEEEE. The ends were cut back, 2 bases at V and 0 bases at J, with 18 bases in the middle. There are 17 residues in the CDR3. CDR3 amino acids: CASSFLRVQLSSYEQYF. As DNA, the CDR3 is TGTGCCAGCAGCTTTCTCCGGGTACAACTAAGCTCCTACGAGCAGTACTTC. The whole variable domain, remainder taken from reference TRBV5-6 and TRBJ2-7, is DAGVTQSPTHLIKTRGQQVTLRCSPKSGHDTVSWYQQALGQGPQFIFQYYEEEERQRGNFPDRFSGHQFPNYSSELNVNALLLGDSALYLCASSFLRVQLSSYEQYFGPGTRLTVT.

The rearrangement links TRBV6-5 to TRBJ1-1; unclear D gene. The germline V gene has CDR1 MNHEY and CDR2 SVGAGI. Trimming shortened V by 2 bases and J by 1 base, and 11 bases separated the two germline ends. The CDR3 totals 15 residues. As DNA, the CDR3 is TGTGCCAGCAGTTACGAAAGAACAGCGAACACTGAAGCTTTCTTT. It translates to CASSYERTANTEAFF.

The V call is TRBV7-3, the J call TRBJ1-3; 7 nucleotides line up with TRBD1. The CDR3 has 14 residues. Germline CDR1 is SGHTA and CDR2 is FQGTGA. Trimming took 5 bases from V and 2 from J; bases not matched to a gene: 3. CDR3 DNA: TGTGCCAGCAGCCCGGGGACAGCTGGAAACACCATATATTTT. Protein: CASSPGTAGNTIYF.

The chain is built from TRBV27 and TRBJ1-1; tentatively, D is TRBD1 (5 bases). Germline V lookup: CDR1 MNHEY, CDR2 SMNVEV (reference sequence). CDR3 length equals 15 residues. V was trimmed by 0 bases and J by 4 bases, leaving 12 bases between them. CDR3 loop: CASSLSLAGLTEAFF. Here the CDR3 DNA reads TGTGCCAGCAGTTTATCCCTGGCAGGGCTCACTGAAGCTTTCTTT.

This chain uses TRBV27 with TRBJ2-5; 9 bases are a match to TRBD2. The CDR3 contains 15 residues. CDR1 is MNHEY and CDR2 is SMNVEV in the germline V gene (reference sequence). The J segment lost 5 bases and the V segment lost 0 bases, leaving 4 bases of the junction unmatched. In DNA form, the CDR3 reads TGTGCCAGCAGTTTATCGCGGGGGGGCCGGGAGACCCAGTACTTC. Translated, it gives CASSLSRGGRETQYF.

This chain uses TRBV19 with TRBJ2-1; TRBD1 aligns across 10 bases. The CDR3 consists of 16 residues. CDR1 is LNHDA and CDR2 is SQIVND in the germline V gene (reference sequence). J was trimmed by 9 bases and V by 3 bases; bases with no gene match: 11. In DNA, the CDR3 is TGTGCCAGTAGTATCTCCCGGGACAGGGGTGCTCTTGAGCAGTTCTTC. This translates into CASSISRDRGALEQFF.